The 7 T cell receptor beta chains given below trace back to one sample, sequenced in a study of T cells in Graves' hyperthyroidism and ophthalmopathy. The CDR3 regions of TCR beta were amplified from RNA transcripts. A set of HTBI primers served as the primers for a first-round RT-PCR of the TCR CDR3. TCRdb reanalysed the multiplex PCR reads using MiXCR and keeps one entry per CDR3 protein. Altogether around 450,000 distinct CDR3 sequences are present, approximately 14% being singletons, with the ten largest covering 13% to 15%. The sequenced sample was blood. These receptors all stem from a woman aged 18-29 years with Graves' hyperthyroidism.

This clonotype has ten or more counts. This rearrangement joins TRBV24-1 to TRBJ2-3; 9 bases line up with TRBD2. The CDR3 is 14 residues long. J lost 4 bases, V lost 6 bases, and 4 bases had no gene match. Germline loops: CDR1 KGHDR, CDR2 SFDVKD. The CDR3 DNA is TGTGCCACCAGTCTAGCGGGGAGGGCAGATACGCAGTATTTT. This sequence encodes CATSLAGRADTQYF.

At least ten counts were recorded for this clonotype. A junction boundary mismatches the germline segment, possibly from a read error. The rearrangement uses TRBV7-7 and TRBJ2-5; 8 bases align to TRBD2. CDR1 is SSHAT, CDR2 FNYEAQ, per germline (reference sequence). This CDR3 contains 16 residues. In DNA, the CDR3 is TGTGCTAGCAGCTTAGCCCCGGGAGGGGCCCAAGAGACCCAGTACTTC. It is translated as CASSLAPGGAQETQYF.

This chain joins TRBV19 and TRBJ1-1; no firm D call. Per germline, CDR1 LNHDA and CDR2 SQIVND (reference sequence). The ends were cut back, 5 bases at V and 6 bases at J, with 13 bases in the middle. CDR3 length: 13 residues. The CDR3 sequence is CASSLLSNPEAFF. CDR3 in DNA: TGTGCCAGTAGTCTCCTGTCGAATCCTGAAGCTTTCTTT.

This clonotype showed up many times. This chain joins TRBV20-1 and TRBJ1-1; D ambiguous. Between the trimmed V and J ends, which lost 3 bases and 4 bases, there was a span of 15 bases. The CDR3 consists of 14 residues. Per germline, CDR1 DFQATT and CDR2 SNEGSKA (reference sequence). As DNA, the CDR3 is TGCAGTGCTAGGGACCAGTTAGCCACCACTGAAGCTTTCTTT. Encoded protein: CSARDQLATTEAFF.

This clonotype was counted many times. The rearrangement uses TRBV3-1 and TRBJ2-7; TRBD2 matches at 9 bases. V dropped 2 bases and J dropped 4; count of bases not matched to a gene: 3. Per germline, CDR1 LGHDT and CDR2 YNNKEL (reference sequence). The CDR3 contains 14 residues. CDR3 sequence: CASSQSGRPYEQYF. The CDR3 DNA follows: TGTGCCAGCAGCCAAAGCGGGAGGCCTTACGAGCAGTACTTC.

Many counts were recorded for this clonotype. The V call is TRBV12-3 or TRBV12-4, the J call TRBJ1-2, with 7 bases identical to TRBD1. V trimming: 6 bases; J trimming: 7 bases; junction bases outside the gene matches: 8. The CDR3 spans 13 residues. In DNA form, the CDR3 reads TGTGCCAGCAGCCTACAGGGGTCCACTGGCTACACCTTC. As protein: CASSLQGSTGYTF.

This clonotype appeared a few times. V gene TRBV6-2 or TRBV6-3 combines with J gene TRBJ2-6, with a possible D match to TRBD2 (5 bases). With 2 bases removed from V and 1 base from J, the gap between germline ends came to 6 bases. The length of the CDR3 is 15 residues. The germline CDR1 and CDR2 sequences are MNHEY and SVGEGT. Here the CDR3 reads CASSYGGSGANVLTF. The DNA for the CDR3 is TGTGCCAGCAGTTACGGAGGATCTGGGGCCAACGTCCTGACTTTC.